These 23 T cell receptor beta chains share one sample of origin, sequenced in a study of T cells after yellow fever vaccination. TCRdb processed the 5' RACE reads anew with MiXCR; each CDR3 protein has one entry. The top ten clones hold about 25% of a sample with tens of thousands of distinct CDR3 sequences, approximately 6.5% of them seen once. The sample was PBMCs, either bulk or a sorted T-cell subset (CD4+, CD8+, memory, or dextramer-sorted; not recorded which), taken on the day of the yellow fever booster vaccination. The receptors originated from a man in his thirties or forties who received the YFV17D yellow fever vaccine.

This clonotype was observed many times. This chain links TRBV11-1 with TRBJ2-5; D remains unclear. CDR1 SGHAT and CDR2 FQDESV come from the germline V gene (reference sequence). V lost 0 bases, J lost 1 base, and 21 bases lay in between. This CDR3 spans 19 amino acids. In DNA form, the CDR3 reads TGTGCCAGCAGCTTAGCGTTTCACCAAATGGCTCGGATCCAAGAGACCCAGTACTTC. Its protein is CASSLAFHQMARIQETQYF.

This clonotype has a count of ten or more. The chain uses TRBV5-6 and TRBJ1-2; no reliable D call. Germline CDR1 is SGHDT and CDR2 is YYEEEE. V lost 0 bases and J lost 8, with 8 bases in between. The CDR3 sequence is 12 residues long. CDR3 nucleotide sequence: TGTGCCAGCAGCTTGGCGGGTTACGGCTACACCTTC. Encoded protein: CASSLAGYGYTF.

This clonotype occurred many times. The CDR3 DNA reads as TGTGCCAGCATCTCAGGAGGGACTTACTACGAGCAGTACTTC. The encoded protein is CASISGGTYYEQYF. V is TRBV28 and J is TRBJ2-7; possible D gene TRBD2, 6 bases. This CDR3 comprises 14 residues. Germline V CDR1 and CDR2: MDHEN, SYDVKM. Between the trimmed V and J ends, which lost 7 bases and 3 bases, there was a span of 16 bases.

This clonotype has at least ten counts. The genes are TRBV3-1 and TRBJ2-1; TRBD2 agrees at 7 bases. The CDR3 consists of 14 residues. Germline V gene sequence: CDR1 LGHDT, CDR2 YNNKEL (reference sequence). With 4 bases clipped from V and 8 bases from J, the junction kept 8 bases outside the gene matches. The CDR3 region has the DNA TGTGCCAGCAGCCCCATGACTAGCTCCCATGAGCAGTTCTTC. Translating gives CASSPMTSSHEQFF.

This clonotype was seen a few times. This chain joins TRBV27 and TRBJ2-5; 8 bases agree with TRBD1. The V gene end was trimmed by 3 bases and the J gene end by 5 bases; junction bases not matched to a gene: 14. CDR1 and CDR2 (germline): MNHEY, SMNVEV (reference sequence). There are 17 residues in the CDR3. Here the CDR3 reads CASSFLNRGSPWETQYF. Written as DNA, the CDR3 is TGTGCCAGCAGTTTCCTCAACAGGGGGTCCCCCTGGGAGACCCAGTACTTC.

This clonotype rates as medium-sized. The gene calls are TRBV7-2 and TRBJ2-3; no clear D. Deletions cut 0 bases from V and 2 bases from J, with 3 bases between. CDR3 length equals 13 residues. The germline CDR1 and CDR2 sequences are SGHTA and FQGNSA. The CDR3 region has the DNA TGTGCCAGCAGCTTAGCGATCACAGATACGCAGTATTTT. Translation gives CASSLAITDTQYF.

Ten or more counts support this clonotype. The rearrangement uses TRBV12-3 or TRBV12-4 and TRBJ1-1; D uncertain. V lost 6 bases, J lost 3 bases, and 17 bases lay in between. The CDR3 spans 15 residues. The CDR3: CASRDGMTRDTEAFF. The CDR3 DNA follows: TGTGCCAGCAGGGATGGAATGACTAGGGACACTGAAGCTTTCTTT.

CDR3 coding DNA: TGTGCCAGTAGTATGGACAGGTCCTATAATTCACCCCTCCACTTT. It codes for CASSMDRSYNSPLHF. The chain recombines TRBV19 with TRBJ1-6; 7 nucleotides match TRBD1. The V and J ends lost 3 bases and 1 base, in that order; junction bases with no gene match: 0. The CDR3 spans 15 residues. CDR1 is LNHDA, CDR2 SQIVND, per germline (reference sequence).

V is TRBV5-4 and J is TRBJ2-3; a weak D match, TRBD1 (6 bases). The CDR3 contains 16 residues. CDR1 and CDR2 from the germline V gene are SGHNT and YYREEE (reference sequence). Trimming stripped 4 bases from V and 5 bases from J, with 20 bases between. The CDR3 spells CASSKGQAQGVDTQYF. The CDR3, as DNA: TGTGCCAGCAGCAAAGGGCAGGCACAGGGAGTAGATACGCAGTATTTT.

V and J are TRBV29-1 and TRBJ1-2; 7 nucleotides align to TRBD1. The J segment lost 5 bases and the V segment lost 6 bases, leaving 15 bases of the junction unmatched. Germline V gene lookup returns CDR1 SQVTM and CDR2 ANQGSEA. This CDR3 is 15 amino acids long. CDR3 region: CSVFHGQAQRYGYTF. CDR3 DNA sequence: TGCAGCGTCTTCCACGGACAGGCCCAGAGATATGGCTACACCTTC.

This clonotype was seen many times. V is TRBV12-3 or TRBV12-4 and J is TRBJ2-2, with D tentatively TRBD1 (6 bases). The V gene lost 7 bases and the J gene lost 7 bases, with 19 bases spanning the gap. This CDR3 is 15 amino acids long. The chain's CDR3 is CASTPGSRGIGELFF. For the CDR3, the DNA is TGTGCCAGCACTCCCGGTTCCAGGGGCATCGGGGAGCTGTTTTTT.

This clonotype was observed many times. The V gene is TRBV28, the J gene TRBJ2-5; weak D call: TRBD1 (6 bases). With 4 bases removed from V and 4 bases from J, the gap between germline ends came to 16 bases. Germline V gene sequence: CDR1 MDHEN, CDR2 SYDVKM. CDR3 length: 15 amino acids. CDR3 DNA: TGTGCCAGCAGTTCCCATCAGGGGTTAGGAGAGACCCAGTACTTC. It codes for CASSSHQGLGETQYF.

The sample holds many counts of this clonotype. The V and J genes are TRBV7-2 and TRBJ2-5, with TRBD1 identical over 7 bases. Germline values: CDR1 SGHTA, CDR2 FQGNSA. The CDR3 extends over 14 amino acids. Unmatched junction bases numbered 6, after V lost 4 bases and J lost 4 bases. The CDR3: CASSSPPGGETQYF. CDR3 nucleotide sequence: TGTGCCAGCAGCTCGCCCCCAGGGGGAGAGACCCAGTACTTC.

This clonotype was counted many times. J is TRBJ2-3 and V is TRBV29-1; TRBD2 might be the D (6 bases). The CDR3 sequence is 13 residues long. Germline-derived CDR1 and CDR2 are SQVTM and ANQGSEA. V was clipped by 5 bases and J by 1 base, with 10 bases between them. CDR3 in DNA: TGCAGCGTTAGCGGGTTGCGCACAGATACGCAGTATTTT. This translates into CSVSGLRTDTQYF.

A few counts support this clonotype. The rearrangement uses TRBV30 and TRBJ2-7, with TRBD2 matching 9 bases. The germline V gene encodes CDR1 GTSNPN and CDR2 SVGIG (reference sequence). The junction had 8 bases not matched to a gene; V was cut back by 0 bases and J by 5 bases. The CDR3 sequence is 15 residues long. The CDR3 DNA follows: TGTGCCTGGAGTGTAGGAGGCGGGAGGGCGGACGAGCAGTACTTC. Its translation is CAWSVGGGRADEQYF.

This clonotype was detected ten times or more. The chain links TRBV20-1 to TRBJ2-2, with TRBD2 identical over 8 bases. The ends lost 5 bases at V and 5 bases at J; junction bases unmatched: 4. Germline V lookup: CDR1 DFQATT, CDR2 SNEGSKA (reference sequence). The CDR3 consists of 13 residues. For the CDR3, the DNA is TGCAGTGCTTCGCGGGGGGAGACCGGGGAGCTGTTTTTT. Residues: CSASRGETGELFF.

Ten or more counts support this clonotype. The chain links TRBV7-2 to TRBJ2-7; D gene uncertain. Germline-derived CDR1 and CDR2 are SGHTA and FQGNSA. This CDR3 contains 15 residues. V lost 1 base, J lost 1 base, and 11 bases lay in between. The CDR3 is CASSLEFGYSYEQYF. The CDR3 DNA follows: TGTGCCAGCAGCTTAGAATTTGGATATTCCTACGAGCAGTACTTC.

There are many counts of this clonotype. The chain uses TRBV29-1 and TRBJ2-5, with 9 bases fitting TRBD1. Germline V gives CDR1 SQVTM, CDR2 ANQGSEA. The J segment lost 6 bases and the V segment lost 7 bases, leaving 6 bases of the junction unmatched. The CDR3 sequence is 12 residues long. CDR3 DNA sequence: TGCAGCGGGGGGACAGGGACGAAGACCCAGTACTTC. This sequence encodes CSGGTGTKTQYF.

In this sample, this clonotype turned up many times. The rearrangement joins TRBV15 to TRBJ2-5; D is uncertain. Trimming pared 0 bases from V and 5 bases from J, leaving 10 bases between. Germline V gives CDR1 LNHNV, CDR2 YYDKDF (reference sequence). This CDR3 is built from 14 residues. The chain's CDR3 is CATSREGFTETQYF. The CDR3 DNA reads TGTGCCACCAGCAGAGAAGGGTTCACGGAGACCCAGTACTTC.

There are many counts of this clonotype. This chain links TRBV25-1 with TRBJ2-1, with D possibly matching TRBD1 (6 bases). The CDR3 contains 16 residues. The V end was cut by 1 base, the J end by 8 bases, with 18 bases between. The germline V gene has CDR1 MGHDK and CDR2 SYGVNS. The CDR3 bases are TGTGCCAGCAGTGAATTAGGGGCAGGGGAGAGTTATGAGCAGTTCTTC. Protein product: CASSELGAGESYEQFF.

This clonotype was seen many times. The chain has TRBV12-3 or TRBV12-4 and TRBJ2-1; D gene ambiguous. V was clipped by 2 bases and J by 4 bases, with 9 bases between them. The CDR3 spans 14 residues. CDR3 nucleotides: TGTGCCAGCAGTTTATCATACTTATACAATGAGCAGTTCTTC. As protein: CASSLSYLYNEQFF.

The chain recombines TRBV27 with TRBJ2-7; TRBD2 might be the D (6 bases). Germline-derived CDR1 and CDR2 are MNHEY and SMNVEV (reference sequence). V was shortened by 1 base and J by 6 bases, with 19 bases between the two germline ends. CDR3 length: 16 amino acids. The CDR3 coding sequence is TGTGCCAGCAGTTTATGGTCGCGGACTACCCTTAGCGAGCAGTACTTC. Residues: CASSLWSRTTLSEQYF.

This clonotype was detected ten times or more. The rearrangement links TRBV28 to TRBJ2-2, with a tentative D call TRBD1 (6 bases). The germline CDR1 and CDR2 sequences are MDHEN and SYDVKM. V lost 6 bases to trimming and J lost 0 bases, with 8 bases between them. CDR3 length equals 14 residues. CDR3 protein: CASSGQPNTGELFF. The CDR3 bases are TGTGCCAGCAGCGGACAGCCGAACACCGGGGAGCTGTTTTTT.